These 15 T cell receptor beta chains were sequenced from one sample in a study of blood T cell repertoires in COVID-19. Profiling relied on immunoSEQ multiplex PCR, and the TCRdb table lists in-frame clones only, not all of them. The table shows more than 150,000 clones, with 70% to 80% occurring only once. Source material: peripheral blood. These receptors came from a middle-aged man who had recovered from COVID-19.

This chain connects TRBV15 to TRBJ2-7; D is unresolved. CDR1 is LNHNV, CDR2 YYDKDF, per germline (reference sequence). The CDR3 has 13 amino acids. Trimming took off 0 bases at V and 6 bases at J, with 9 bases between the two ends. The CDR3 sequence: CATSRDRSGEQYF. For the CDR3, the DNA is TGTGCCACCAGCAGAGATCGGTCAGGCGAGCAGTACTTC.

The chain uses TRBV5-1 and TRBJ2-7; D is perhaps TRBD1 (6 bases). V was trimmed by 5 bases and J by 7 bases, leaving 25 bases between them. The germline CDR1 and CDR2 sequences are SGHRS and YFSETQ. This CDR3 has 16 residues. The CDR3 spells CASRSIRAGATTEQYF. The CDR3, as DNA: TGCGCCAGCAGATCGATTAGGGCAGGGGCTACGACTGAGCAGTACTTC.

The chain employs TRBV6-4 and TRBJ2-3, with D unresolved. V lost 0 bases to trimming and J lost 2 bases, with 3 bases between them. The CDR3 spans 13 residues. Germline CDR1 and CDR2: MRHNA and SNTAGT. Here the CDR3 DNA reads TGTGCCAGCAGTGACTCCTTCACAGATACGCAGTATTTT. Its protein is CASSDSFTDTQYF.

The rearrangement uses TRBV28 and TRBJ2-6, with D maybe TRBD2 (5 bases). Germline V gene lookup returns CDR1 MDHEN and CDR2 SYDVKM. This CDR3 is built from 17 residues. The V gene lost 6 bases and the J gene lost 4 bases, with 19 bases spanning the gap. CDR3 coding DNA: TGTGCCAGCAGCGGGGTCCCAGGTTCGGCGGGGGCCAACGTCCTGACTTTC. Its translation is CASSGVPGSAGANVLTF. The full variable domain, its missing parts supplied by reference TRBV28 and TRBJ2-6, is DVKVTQSSRYLVKRTGEKVFLECVQDMDHENMFWYRQDPGLGLRLIYFSYDVKMKEKGDIPEGYSVSREKKERFSLILESASTNQTSMYLCASSGVPGSAGANVLTFGAGSRLTVL.

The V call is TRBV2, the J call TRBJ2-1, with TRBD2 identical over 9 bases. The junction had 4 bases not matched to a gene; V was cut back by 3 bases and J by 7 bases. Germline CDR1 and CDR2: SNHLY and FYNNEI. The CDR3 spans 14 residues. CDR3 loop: CASSERLAVNEQFF. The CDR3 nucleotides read TGTGCCAGCAGTGAGCGACTAGCGGTTAATGAGCAGTTCTTC. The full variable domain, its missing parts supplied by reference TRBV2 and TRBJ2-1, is EPEVTQTPSHQVTQMGQEVILRCVPISNHLYFYWYRQILGQKVEFLVSFYNNEISEKSEIFDDQFSVERPDGSNFTLKIRSTKLEDSAMYFCASSERLAVNEQFFGPGTRLTVL.

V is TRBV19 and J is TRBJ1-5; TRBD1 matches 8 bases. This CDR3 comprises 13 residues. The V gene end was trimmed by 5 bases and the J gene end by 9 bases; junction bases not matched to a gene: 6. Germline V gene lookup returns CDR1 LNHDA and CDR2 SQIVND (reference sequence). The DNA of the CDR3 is TGTGCCAGTAGTGGAGACAGGGGAGGGCCCCAGCATTTT. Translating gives CASSGDRGGPQHF.

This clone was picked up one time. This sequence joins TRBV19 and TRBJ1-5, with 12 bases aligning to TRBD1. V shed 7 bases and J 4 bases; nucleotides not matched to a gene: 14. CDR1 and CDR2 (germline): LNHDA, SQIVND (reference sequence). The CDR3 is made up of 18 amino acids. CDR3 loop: CASKLGTGGESGNQPQHF. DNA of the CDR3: TGTGCCAGTAAACTGGGGACAGGGGGCGAATCTGGGAATCAGCCCCAGCATTTT.

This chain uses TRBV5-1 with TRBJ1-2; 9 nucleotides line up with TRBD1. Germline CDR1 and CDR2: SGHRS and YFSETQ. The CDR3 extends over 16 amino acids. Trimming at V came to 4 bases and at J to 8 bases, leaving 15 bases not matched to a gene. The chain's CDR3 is CASSLQPGQGGGGYTF. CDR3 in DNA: TGCGCCAGCAGCCTGCAACCGGGACAGGGAGGAGGGGGCTACACCTTC.

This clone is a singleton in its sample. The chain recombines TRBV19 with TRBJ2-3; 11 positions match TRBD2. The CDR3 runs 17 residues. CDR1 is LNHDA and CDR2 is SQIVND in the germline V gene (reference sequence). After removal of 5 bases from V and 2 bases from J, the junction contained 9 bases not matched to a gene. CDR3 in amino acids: CASSLTGTSGYTDTQYF. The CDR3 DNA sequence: TGTGCCAGTAGTTTAACCGGGACTAGCGGTTACACAGATACGCAGTATTTT.

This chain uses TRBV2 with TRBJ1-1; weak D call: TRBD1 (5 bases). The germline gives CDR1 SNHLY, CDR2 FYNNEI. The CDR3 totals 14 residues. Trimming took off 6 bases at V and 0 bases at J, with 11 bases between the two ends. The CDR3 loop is CASSRGELNTEAFF. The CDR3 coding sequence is TGTGCCAGCAGCCGGGGGGAATTGAACACTGAAGCTTTCTTT.

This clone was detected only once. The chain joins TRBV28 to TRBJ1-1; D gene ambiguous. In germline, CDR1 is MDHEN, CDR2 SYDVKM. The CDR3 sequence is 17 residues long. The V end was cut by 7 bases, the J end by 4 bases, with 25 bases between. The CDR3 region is CASTSFGKNPSSTEAFF. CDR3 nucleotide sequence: TGTGCCAGCACCTCCTTCGGGAAGAACCCCTCGAGCACTGAAGCTTTCTTT.

The DNA of the CDR3 is TGTGCCTGGAGTGTAGGACTAGCGGGACTCGACGAGCAGTACTTC. This encodes CAWSVGLAGLDEQYF. V gene TRBV30 combines with J gene TRBJ2-7, with 12 nucleotides matching TRBD2. Looked up from germline, CDR1 is GTSNPN and CDR2 is SVGIG (reference sequence). The CDR3 covers 15 residues. The J segment lost 5 bases and the V segment lost 0 bases, leaving 5 bases of the junction unmatched.

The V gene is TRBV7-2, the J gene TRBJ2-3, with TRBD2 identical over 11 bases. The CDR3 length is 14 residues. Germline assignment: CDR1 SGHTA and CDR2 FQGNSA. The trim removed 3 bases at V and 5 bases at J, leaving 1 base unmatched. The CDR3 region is CASSLTSGIDTQYF. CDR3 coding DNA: TGTGCCAGCAGCTTGACTAGCGGGATAGATACGCAGTATTTT. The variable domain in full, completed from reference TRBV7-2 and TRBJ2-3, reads GAGVSQSPSNKVTEKGKDVELRCDPISGHTALYWYRQSLGQGLEFLIYFQGNSAPDKSGLPSDRFSAERTGGSVSTLTIQRTQQEDSAVYLCASSLTSGIDTQYFGPGTRLTVL.

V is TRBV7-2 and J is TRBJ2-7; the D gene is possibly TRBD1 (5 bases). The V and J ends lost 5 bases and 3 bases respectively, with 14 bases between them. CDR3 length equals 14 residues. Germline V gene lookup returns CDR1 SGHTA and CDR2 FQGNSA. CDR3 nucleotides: TGTGCCAGCAGCAGCACTCAGGGTCTCTACGAGCAGTACTTC. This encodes CASSSTQGLYEQYF.

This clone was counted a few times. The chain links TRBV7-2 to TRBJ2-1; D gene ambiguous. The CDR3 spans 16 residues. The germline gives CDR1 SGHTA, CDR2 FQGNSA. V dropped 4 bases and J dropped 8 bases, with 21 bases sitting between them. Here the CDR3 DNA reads TGTGCCAGCAGCTCCCGCCGCGCTAGTGCCACCCATGAGCAGTTCTTC. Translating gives CASSSRRASATHEQFF.